A selection of T cell receptor beta chains follows, all from one sample in a study of T cells after yellow fever vaccination. TCRdb analysed the 5' RACE reads with MiXCR anew, one entry per CDR3 protein. This sample has about 300,000 distinct CDR3 sequences, with around 6.8% found just once. The sample consisted of PBMCs, taken more than 35 days after the first yellow fever vaccination. The receptor set was obtained from a man aged 18 to 29 who received the YFV17D yellow fever vaccine. Each CDR3 is given with its conserved first and last residue. The D gene is left open where the match is weak. Not all rows give a size; the values are once, few, many and, for expanded clones, a class.

DNA: TGCAGTGCTGCGAGCCCGGGGCCATCGGGCACCGGGGAGCTGTTTTTT
CDR3: CSAASPGPSGTGELFF
J: TRBJ2-2
size: few
V: TRBV20-1
D: -

DNA: TGTGCCAGCAGCCCCAGGAGCCTACCGTATGGCTACACCTTC
CDR3: CASSPRSLPYGYTF
J: TRBJ1-2
size: many
V: TRBV5-6
D: -

DNA: TGTGCCATCAGTGGGGACAGGGGACTCCAAGAGACCCAGTACTTC
CDR3: CAISGDRGLQETQYF
J: TRBJ2-5
size: -
V: TRBV10-3
D: TRBD1

DNA: TGTGCCAGCAGTTATAGGTCTGGGCAGCCCCAGCATTTT
CDR3: CASSYRSGQPQHF
J: TRBJ1-5
size: -
V: TRBV6-5
D: -

DNA: TGTGCCAGCAGCTTAGGGGGGGGGGCCCGGTACTTC
CDR3: CASSLGGGARYF
J: TRBJ2-7
size: many
V: TRBV7-9
D: -

DNA: TGTGCCAGCAGTTACAGGACAGGGACCGGGGAGCTGTTTTTT
CDR3: CASSYRTGTGELFF
J: TRBJ2-2
size: many
V: TRBV6-2/TRBV6-3
D: TRBD1

DNA: TGTGCCAGCAGTTACCCCAGGAGTTTCGCCGTTTACTATGGCTACACCTTC
CDR3: CASSYPRSFAVYYGYTF
J: TRBJ1-2
size: -
V: TRBV6-2/TRBV6-3
D: -

DNA: TGTGCCAGCAGCTTAGGCGGGGGGGGGCACTACAATGAGCAGTTCTTC
CDR3: CASSLGGGGHYNEQFF
J: TRBJ2-1
size: -
V: TRBV7-2
D: TRBD2

DNA: TGTGCCAGCAGTGTTGAAGACAGGAGATATAATTCACCCCTCCACTTT
CDR3: CASSVEDRRYNSPLHF
J: TRBJ1-6
size: few
V: TRBV2
D: -

DNA: TGCGCCAGCAGCTTGTGGGGCCGGACCGGGGAGCTGTTTTTT
CDR3: CASSLWGRTGELFF
J: TRBJ2-2
size: -
V: TRBV5-1
D: -

DNA: TGTGCCAGCAGCTTGGTCGGGGGCCAAAACAATGAGCAGTTCTTC
CDR3: CASSLVGGQNNEQFF
J: TRBJ2-1
size: few
V: TRBV5-6
D: -

DNA: TGTGCCAGCAGCGTAGAGTCAGTGGATTCACCCCTCCACTTT
CDR3: CASSVESVDSPLHF
J: TRBJ1-6
size: few
V: TRBV9
D: -

DNA: TGTGCCAGCAGCTTTATCGGGGATGGAAGCAATCAGCCCCAGCATTTT
CDR3: CASSFIGDGSNQPQHF
J: TRBJ1-5
size: -
V: TRBV7-9
D: -

DNA: TGTGCCAGCAGGTCGCTAGCGGGGGTACACAATGAGCAGTTCTTC
CDR3: CASRSLAGVHNEQFF
J: TRBJ2-1
size: many
V: TRBV12-3/TRBV12-4
D: TRBD2

DNA: TGTGCCAGTAGTCTGGGACTAGCGGGGCTAGCCAAAAACATTCAGTACTTC
CDR3: CASSLGLAGLAKNIQYF
J: TRBJ2-4
size: -
V: TRBV19
D: TRBD2

DNA: TGTGCCATCAGTGCGGACAGGAGAGATGAGCAGTTCTTC
CDR3: CAISADRRDEQFF
J: TRBJ2-1
size: few
V: TRBV10-3
D: TRBD1

DNA: TGTGCCAGCAGCTTAGTGGTGTGGAATCGGGAGCTGTTTTTT
CDR3: CASSLVVWNRELFF
J: TRBJ2-2
size: few
V: TRBV11-2
D: -

DNA: TGTGCCAGCAGCTCCTGGGGGGGGAGCAATCAGCCCCAGCATTTT
CDR3: CASSSWGGSNQPQHF
J: TRBJ1-5
size: few
V: TRBV7-2
D: -

DNA: TGTGCCACCAGCTTCAGGGGGTGGGACACTGAAGCTTTCTTT
CDR3: CATSFRGWDTEAFF
J: TRBJ1-1
size: few
V: TRBV15
D: TRBD1

DNA: TGTGCCAGCAGCCAAGCTGCAAGTAGCACAGATACGCAGTATTTT
CDR3: CASSQAASSTDTQYF
J: TRBJ2-3
size: few
V: TRBV14
D: -

DNA: TGTGCCAGCAGCTTAAGGACACGGGGCAACTCCTACAATGAGCAGTTCTTC
CDR3: CASSLRTRGNSYNEQFF
J: TRBJ2-1
size: few
V: TRBV5-6
D: -

DNA: TGCGCCAGCAGCATAGGGACAATTGATCAGCCCCAGCATTTT
CDR3: CASSIGTIDQPQHF
J: TRBJ1-5
size: few
V: TRBV5-1
D: -

DNA: TGTGCCAGCAGTTTGACAGGGGGCTCGGATGGCTACACCTTC
CDR3: CASSLTGGSDGYTF
J: TRBJ1-2
size: -
V: TRBV2
D: TRBD1

DNA: TGTGCCAGCAGCGCCGGGACAGGGAGTTTTTCCAAGGAAAAACTGTTTTTT
CDR3: CASSAGTGSFSKEKLFF
J: TRBJ1-4
size: many
V: TRBV9
D: TRBD1

DNA: TGTGCCAGCAGCCCGGGGACCGAGAGCTCCTACGAGCAGTACTTC
CDR3: CASSPGTESSYEQYF
J: TRBJ2-7
size: -
V: TRBV4-2
D: -

DNA: TGCGCCAGCAGCTTGCGGACAGTGAACACTGAAGCTTTCTTT
CDR3: CASSLRTVNTEAFF
J: TRBJ1-1
size: few
V: TRBV5-1
D: -

DNA: TGCGCCAGCAGCCAAAGGTCATCCCAAGAGACCCAGTACTTC
CDR3: CASSQRSSQETQYF
J: TRBJ2-5
size: -
V: TRBV4-3
D: -

DNA: TGCGCCAGCAGCTCCGGGACTTCTCAGGTCACGCAGTATTTT
CDR3: CASSSGTSQVTQYF
J: TRBJ2-3
size: many
V: TRBV5-1
D: -

DNA: TGTGCCAGTATCCCCGGCCGGGGAAATCAGCCCCAGCATTTT
CDR3: CASIPGRGNQPQHF
J: TRBJ1-5
size: few
V: TRBV19
D: -

DNA: TGTGCCAGCAGCCTGGGGCTGGGAGACGCTTTCTTT
CDR3: CASSLGLGDAFF
J: TRBJ1-1
size: many
V: TRBV6-5
D: -

DNA: TGTGCCATCAGTGAGGCGCCCCGGGACAGGGGGCTCGACACTGAAGCTTTCTTT
CDR3: CAISEAPRDRGLDTEAFF
J: TRBJ1-1
size: few
V: TRBV10-3
D: TRBD1

DNA: TGTGCCAGCAGCTTAGGACGCCTCCATGAAATGGAAAGAAAAAACATTCAGTACTTC
CDR3: CASSLGRLHEMERKNIQYF
J: TRBJ2-4
size: -
V: TRBV11-2
D: -

DNA: TGTGCCAGCATCCGGACCGCGGAGACCCAGTACTTC
CDR3: CASIRTAETQYF
J: TRBJ2-5
size: few
V: TRBV6-9
D: -

DNA: TGTGCCAGTAGTATAAGGAGGTCCTACCCCAATGAGCAGTTCTTC
CDR3: CASSIRRSYPNEQFF
J: TRBJ2-1
size: few
V: TRBV19
D: -

DNA: TGTGCCAGCTCACACAGACAGGGGAACGACTATGGCTACACCTTC
CDR3: CASSHRQGNDYGYTF
J: TRBJ1-2
size: few
V: TRBV18
D: TRBD1

DNA: TGCGCCAGCAGCCAGGGACTTTTCGCTGAAGCTTTCTTT
CDR3: CASSQGLFAEAFF
J: TRBJ1-1
size: -
V: TRBV5-1
D: -

DNA: TGTGCCAGCAGCTTAAGCTTCAGCTCCTACGAGCAGTACTTC
CDR3: CASSLSFSSYEQYF
J: TRBJ2-7
size: -
V: TRBV7-8
D: -

DNA: TGCGCCAGTCGAGGGGTTGGTGAGCAGTTCTTC
CDR3: CASRGVGEQFF
J: TRBJ2-1
size: few
V: TRBV4-3
D: -

DNA: TGCAGCGTTGGTGGGGGAAATCAAGGCTACACCTTC
CDR3: CSVGGGNQGYTF
J: TRBJ1-2
size: few
V: TRBV29-1
D: -

DNA: TGTGCCACCAGCAGGGGACTAGCATCTTCGAGCACCGGGGAGCTGTTTTTT
CDR3: CATSRGLASSSTGELFF
J: TRBJ2-2
size: -
V: TRBV15
D: TRBD2

DNA: TGTGCCAGCAGTTACCGAAGCGACAGTATCAATCAGCCCCAGCATTTT
CDR3: CASSYRSDSINQPQHF
J: TRBJ1-5
size: -
V: TRBV6-2/TRBV6-3
D: -

DNA: TGTGCCAGCAGTTTAGCCCAGGGACAGGGGGTAACCGGGGAGCTGTTTTTT
CDR3: CASSLAQGQGVTGELFF
J: TRBJ2-2
size: few
V: TRBV12-3/TRBV12-4
D: TRBD1

DNA: TGCAGTGCTAGAAAGCTAGCGGGGGTTAATGAGCAGTTCTTC
CDR3: CSARKLAGVNEQFF
J: TRBJ2-1
size: -
V: TRBV20-1
D: TRBD2

DNA: TGCGCCAGCAGCTTGGAACTAGCGGGGAGGGGTGAGCAGTTCTTC
CDR3: CASSLELAGRGEQFF
J: TRBJ2-1
size: many
V: TRBV5-1
D: TRBD2

DNA: TGTGCCAGCAGCCAAGAACCAGGGGTGGCGAACACCGGGGAGCTGTTTTTT
CDR3: CASSQEPGVANTGELFF
J: TRBJ2-2
size: many
V: TRBV4-2
D: -

DNA: TGTGCCAGCAGCTATCAAGCGAACACCGGGGAGCTGTTTTTT
CDR3: CASSYQANTGELFF
J: TRBJ2-2
size: -
V: TRBV12-3/TRBV12-4
D: -

DNA: TGCAGTGCTAAGGGGCGGAGGAAAGGACGCAATCAGCCCCAGCATTTT
CDR3: CSAKGRRKGRNQPQHF
J: TRBJ1-5
size: few
V: TRBV20-1
D: -

DNA: TGTGCCAGCAGCTCTTTTGAGCGGGGTCTAGAGACCCAGTACTTC
CDR3: CASSSFERGLETQYF
J: TRBJ2-5
size: -
V: TRBV7-6
D: TRBD2

DNA: TGCAGTGCCCCTGTGGGCAGGGGAAACTATGGCTACACCTTC
CDR3: CSAPVGRGNYGYTF
J: TRBJ1-2
size: few
V: TRBV20-1
D: -

DNA: TGTGCCACGGGACAGGGGAGCACCGGGGAGCTGTTTTTT
CDR3: CATGQGSTGELFF
J: TRBJ2-2
size: -
V: TRBV24-1
D: TRBD1

DNA: TGTGCCAGCAGTTTCCTTTACCGGGGCTCGGCAGGTGATTTT
CDR3: CASSFLYRGSAGDF
J: TRBJ2-3
size: many
V: TRBV6-2/TRBV6-3
D: -

DNA: TGTGCCAGCAGCCTCGTTTTTGGCTCCCCGACCTCATACCAAGAGACCCAGTACTTC
CDR3: CASSLVFGSPTSYQETQYF
J: TRBJ2-5
size: few
V: TRBV12-3/TRBV12-4
D: -